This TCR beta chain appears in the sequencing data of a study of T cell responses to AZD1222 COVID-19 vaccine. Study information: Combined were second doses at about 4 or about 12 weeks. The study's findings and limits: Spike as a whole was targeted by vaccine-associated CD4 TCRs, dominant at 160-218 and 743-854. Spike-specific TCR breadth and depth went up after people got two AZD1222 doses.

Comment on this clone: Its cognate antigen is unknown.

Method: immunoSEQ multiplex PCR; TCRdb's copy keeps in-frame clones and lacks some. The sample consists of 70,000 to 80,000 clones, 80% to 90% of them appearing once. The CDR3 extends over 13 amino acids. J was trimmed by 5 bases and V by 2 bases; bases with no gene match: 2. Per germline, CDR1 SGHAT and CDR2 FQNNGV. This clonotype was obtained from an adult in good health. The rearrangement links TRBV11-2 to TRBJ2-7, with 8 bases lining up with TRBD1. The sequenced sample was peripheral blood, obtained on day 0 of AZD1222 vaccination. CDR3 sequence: CASSLSGGHEQYF. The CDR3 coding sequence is TGTGCCAGCAGCTTATCAGGGGGCCACGAGCAGTACTTC.